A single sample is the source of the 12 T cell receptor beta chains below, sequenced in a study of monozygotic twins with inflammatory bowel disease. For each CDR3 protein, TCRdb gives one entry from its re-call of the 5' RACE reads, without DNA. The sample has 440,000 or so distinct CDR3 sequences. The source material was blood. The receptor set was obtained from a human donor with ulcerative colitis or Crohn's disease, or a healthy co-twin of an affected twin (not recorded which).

CDR3 in amino acids: CASRETGQETQYF. The chain uses TRBV5-1 and TRBJ2-5; TCRdb lists TRBD1, though no DNA is available to test this call. The CDR3 loop spans 13 amino acids. Germline CDR1 is SGHRS and CDR2 is YFSETQ.

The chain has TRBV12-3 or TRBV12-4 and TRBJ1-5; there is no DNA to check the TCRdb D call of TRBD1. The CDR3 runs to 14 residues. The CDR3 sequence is CASSSGQGRQPQHF.

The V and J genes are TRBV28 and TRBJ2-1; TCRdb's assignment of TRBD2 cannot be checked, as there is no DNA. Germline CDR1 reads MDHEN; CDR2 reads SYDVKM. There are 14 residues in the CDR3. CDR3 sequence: CASRERDSYNEQFF.

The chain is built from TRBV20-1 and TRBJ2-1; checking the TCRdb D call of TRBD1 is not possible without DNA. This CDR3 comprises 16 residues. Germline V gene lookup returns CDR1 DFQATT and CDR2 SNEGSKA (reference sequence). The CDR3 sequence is CSARPMLAPDYNEQFF.

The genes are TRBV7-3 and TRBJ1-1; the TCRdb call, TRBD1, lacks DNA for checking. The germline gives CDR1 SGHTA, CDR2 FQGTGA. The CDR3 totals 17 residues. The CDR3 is CASSLKPGGQGGTEAFF.

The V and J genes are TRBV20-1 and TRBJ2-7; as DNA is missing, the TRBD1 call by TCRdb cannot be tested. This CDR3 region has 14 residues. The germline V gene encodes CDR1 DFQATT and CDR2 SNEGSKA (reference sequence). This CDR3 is CSAFPVGADYEQYF.

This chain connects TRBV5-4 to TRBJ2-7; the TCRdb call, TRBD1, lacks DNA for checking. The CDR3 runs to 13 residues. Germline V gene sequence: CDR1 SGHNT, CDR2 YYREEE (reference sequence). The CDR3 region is CASSRSGVNEQYF.

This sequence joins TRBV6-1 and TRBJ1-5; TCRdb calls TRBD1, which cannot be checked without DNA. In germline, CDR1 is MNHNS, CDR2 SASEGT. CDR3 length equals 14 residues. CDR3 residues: CASMGEGARQPQHF.

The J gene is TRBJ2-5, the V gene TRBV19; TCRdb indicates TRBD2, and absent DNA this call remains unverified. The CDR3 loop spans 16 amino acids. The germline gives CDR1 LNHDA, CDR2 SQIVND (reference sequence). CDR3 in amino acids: CASSTPASGDQETQYF.

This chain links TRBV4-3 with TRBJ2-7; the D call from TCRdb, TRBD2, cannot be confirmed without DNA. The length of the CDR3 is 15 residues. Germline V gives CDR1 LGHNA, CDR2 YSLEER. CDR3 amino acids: CASSQVASGSYEQYF.

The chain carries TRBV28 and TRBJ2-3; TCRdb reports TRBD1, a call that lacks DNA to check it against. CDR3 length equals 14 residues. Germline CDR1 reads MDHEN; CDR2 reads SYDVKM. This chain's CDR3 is CASSLTGPVLTQYF. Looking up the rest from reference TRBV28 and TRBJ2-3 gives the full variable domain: DVKVTQSSRYLVKRTGEKVFLECVQDMDHENMFWYRQDPGLGLRLIYFSYDVKMKEKGDIPEGYSVSREKKERFSLILESASTNQTSMYLCASSLTGPVLTQYFGPGTRLTVL.

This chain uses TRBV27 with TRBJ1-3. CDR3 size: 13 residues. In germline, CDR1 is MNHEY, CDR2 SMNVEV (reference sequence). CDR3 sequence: CASSFNPGNTIYF.